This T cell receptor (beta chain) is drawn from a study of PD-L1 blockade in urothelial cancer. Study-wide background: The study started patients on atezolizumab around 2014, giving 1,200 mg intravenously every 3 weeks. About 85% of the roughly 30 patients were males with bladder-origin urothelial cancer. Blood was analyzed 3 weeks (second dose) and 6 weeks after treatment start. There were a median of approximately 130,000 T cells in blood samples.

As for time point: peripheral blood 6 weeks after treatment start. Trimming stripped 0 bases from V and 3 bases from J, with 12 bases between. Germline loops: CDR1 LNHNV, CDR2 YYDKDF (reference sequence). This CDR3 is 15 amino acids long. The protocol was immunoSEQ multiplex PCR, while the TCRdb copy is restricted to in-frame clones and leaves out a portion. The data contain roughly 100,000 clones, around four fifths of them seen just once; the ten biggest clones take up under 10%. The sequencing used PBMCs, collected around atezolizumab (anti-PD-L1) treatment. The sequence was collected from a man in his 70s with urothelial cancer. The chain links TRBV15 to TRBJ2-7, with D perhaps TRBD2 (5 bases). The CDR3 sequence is CATSRDRRGFYEQYF. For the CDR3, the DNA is TGTGCCACCAGCAGAGATCGCCGAGGGTTCTACGAGCAGTACTTC. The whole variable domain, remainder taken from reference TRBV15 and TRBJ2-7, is DAMVIQNPRYQVTQFGKPVTLSCSQTLNHNVMYWYQQKSSQAPKLLFHYYDKDFNNEADTPDNFQSRRPNTSFCFLDIRSPGLGDTAMYLCATSRDRRGFYEQYFGPGTRLTVT.